What follows are 20 T cell receptor beta chains derived from one specimen sequenced in a study of vaccination effects on CD4 cells after COVID-19. Repertoires were generated with immunoSEQ multiplex PCR, while TCRdb's copy carries only in-frame clones and drops some. This sample has tens of thousands of clones, with 60% to 80% found just once. Antigen-specific CD4+ T cells were expanded (with viral peptide pools) by the ViraFEST assay ahead of sequencing. With about ten days of culture completed, CD4+ T cells were isolated. All vaccine recipients tested negative for nucleocapsid antibodies and had never contracted SARS-CoV-2 infection. Their antigens are not known. The sample was CD4+ T cells from PBMCs cultured with HCoV-NL63 spike peptides, taken before COVID-19 vaccination. The receptors come from a human donor who received a COVID-19 vaccine.

The V call is TRBV11-2, the J call TRBJ2-1; a possible D gene is TRBD2 (7 bases). The CDR3 runs 16 residues. The V gene lost 0 bases and the J gene lost 2 bases, with 11 bases spanning the gap. CDR1 and CDR2 from the germline V gene are SGHAT and FQNNGV. The CDR3, as DNA: TGTGCCAGCAGCTTAGATCGGGGGGCCCCCTACAATGAGCAGTTCTTC. Translation: CASSLDRGAPYNEQFF.

Only one count was recorded for this clone. The chain carries TRBV10-3 and TRBJ2-3; D is uncertain. Germline CDR1 reads ENHRY; CDR2 reads SYGVKD. The V and J ends lost 10 bases and 2 bases respectively, with 16 bases between them. There are 14 residues in the CDR3. The DNA for the CDR3 is TGTGCCACCTCCGGGCACCTCAACACAGATACGCAGTATTTT. Its translation: CATSGHLNTDTQYF.

This rearrangement joins TRBV14 to TRBJ2-1, with TRBD2 matching 12 bases. The V and J ends lost 5 bases and 4 bases, in that order; junction bases with no gene match: 6. CDR1 and CDR2 (germline): SGHDN, FVKESK. This CDR3 is 16 amino acids long. The DNA for the CDR3 is TGTGCCAGCAGCGTACGGACTAGCGGGACATACAATGAGCAGTTCTTC. This sequence encodes CASSVRTSGTYNEQFF.

This clone was seen a handful of times. The chain has TRBV5-1 and TRBJ2-7; D not certain. Deletions cut 2 bases from V and 0 bases from J, with 12 bases between. Per the germline V gene, CDR1 is SGHRS and CDR2 is YFSETQ. The CDR3 is made up of 15 amino acids. As DNA, the CDR3 is TGCGCCAGCAGCTTTAACGCTATCAGCTCCTACGAGCAGTACTTC. Encoded protein: CASSFNAISSYEQYF.

The genes are TRBV7-9 and TRBJ2-1; TRBD2 matches 10 bases. CDR1 is SEHNR and CDR2 is FQNEAQ in the germline V gene (reference sequence). V dropped 3 bases and J dropped 5; count of bases not matched to a gene: 4. The CDR3 has 15 amino acids. CDR3: CASSLGLAYHNEQFF. Written as DNA, the CDR3 is TGTGCCAGCAGCTTGGGACTAGCGTATCACAATGAGCAGTTCTTC.

The V gene is TRBV7-9, the J gene TRBJ1-2; D gene ambiguous. V was clipped by 1 base and J by 2 bases, with 5 bases between them. Germline assignment: CDR1 SEHNR and CDR2 FQNEAQ (reference sequence). This CDR3 comprises 13 residues. The CDR3 loop is CASSLGQNYGYTF. Here the CDR3 DNA reads TGTGCCAGCAGCTTAGGTCAAAACTATGGCTACACCTTC.

The chain employs TRBV2 and TRBJ1-1; perhaps TRBD1 as D (6 bases). Germline V gene lookup returns CDR1 SNHLY and CDR2 FYNNEI. The CDR3 spans 13 residues. Trimming pared 8 bases from V and 0 bases from J, leaving 10 bases between. The CDR3 DNA follows: TGTGCCAGCTTAGGACAGATGAACACTGAAGCTTTCTTT. Translation gives CASLGQMNTEAFF.

The gene calls are TRBV18 and TRBJ1-6; 7 bases agree with TRBD1. This CDR3 spans 15 amino acids. Trimming at V came to 5 bases and at J to 8 bases, leaving 9 bases not matched to a gene. Germline lookup yields CDR1 KGHSH and CDR2 LQKENI. The CDR3 DNA reads TGTGCCAGCTCAAACGGTGCAGGGGGTTATTCACCCCTCCACTTT. Its protein product is CASSNGAGGYSPLHF.

This clone was observed a few times. The chain carries TRBV7-9 and TRBJ2-2; TRBD1 aligns across 8 bases. The CDR3 contains 15 residues. V dropped 3 bases and J dropped 3; count of bases not matched to a gene: 3. Germline loops: CDR1 SEHNR, CDR2 FQNEAQ (reference sequence). The CDR3 is CASSFRTGYTGELFF. The CDR3 DNA reads TGTGCCAGCAGCTTTCGGACAGGGTACACCGGGGAGCTGTTTTTT.

The rearrangement uses TRBV6-5 and TRBJ2-3; D unclear. V lost 7 bases, J lost 6 bases, and 11 bases lay in between. The CDR3 totals 12 residues. Germline assignment: CDR1 MNHEY and CDR2 SVGAGI. The chain's CDR3 is CASKEAADTQYF. CDR3 DNA sequence: TGTGCCAGCAAAGAGGCCGCGGATACGCAGTATTTT.

This chain links TRBV9 with TRBJ2-7; 7 nucleotides agree with TRBD2. Germline CDR1 SGDLS, CDR2 YYNGEE. The CDR3 loop spans 15 amino acids. V trimming: 0 bases; J trimming: 3 bases; junction bases outside the gene matches: 6. CDR3 bases: TGTGCCAGCAGCGTAGGGAGTAGCGGGTTCTACGAGCAGTACTTC. This codes for CASSVGSSGFYEQYF.

The chain joins TRBV29-1 to TRBJ1-2; 7 bases align to TRBD1. Germline CDR1 is SQVTM and CDR2 is ANQGSEA. J gave up 4 bases and V 2 bases, and 7 bases lay outside the gene matches. The CDR3 is made up of 14 amino acids. The CDR3, as DNA: TGCAGCGTTGAACCCCGACAGGGACCCTATGGCTACACCTTC. The encoded protein is CSVEPRQGPYGYTF.

This clone was seen a few times. This chain uses TRBV5-1 with TRBJ2-7; TRBD2 aligns across 13 bases. CDR1 and CDR2 (germline): SGHRS, YFSETQ. The CDR3 loop spans 15 amino acids. Trimming cost V 4 bases and J 7 bases; bases outside gene matches: 8. CDR3 coding DNA: TGCGCCAGCAGCGGGAGGACTAGCGGGAGTCGTGAGCAGTACTTC. Protein: CASSGRTSGSREQYF.

This clone has only a few counts. The rearrangement uses TRBV5-4 and TRBJ1-2; no firm D call. Between the trimmed V and J ends, which lost 0 bases and 3 bases, there was a span of 6 bases. CDR1 and CDR2 (germline): SGHNT, YYREEE (reference sequence). This CDR3 region has 13 residues. The CDR3 region has the DNA TGTGCCAGCAGCTTGGACGGACACTATGGCTACACCTTC. Amino acids: CASSLDGHYGYTF. Drawing the rest from reference TRBV5-4 and TRBJ1-2, the complete variable domain is ETGVTQSPTHLIKTRGQQVTLRCSSQSGHNTVSWYQQALGQGPQFIFQYYREEENGRGNFPPRFSGLQFPNYSSELNVNALELDDSALYLCASSLDGHYGYTFGSGTRLTVV.

The rearrangement links TRBV12-3 or TRBV12-4 to TRBJ1-2; perhaps TRBD1 as D (6 bases). The CDR3 consists of 11 residues. The germline V and J ends were trimmed by 5 bases and 8 bases, with 9 bases remaining between them. As DNA, the CDR3 is TGTGCCAGCAGTCCGGGGGGCGGCTACACCTTC. Its protein product is CASSPGGGYTF.

This clone was observed a handful of times. The chain recombines TRBV5-4 with TRBJ2-7, with TRBD1 as a possible D gene (6 bases). This CDR3 contains 14 residues. The germline V and J ends were trimmed by 0 bases and 4 bases, with 11 bases remaining between them. Germline-derived CDR1 and CDR2 are SGHNT and YYREEE (reference sequence). In DNA, the CDR3 is TGTGCCAGCAGCTTGGCAGGACAGAGATACGAGCAGTACTTC. It specifies CASSLAGQRYEQYF.

The chain uses TRBV2 and TRBJ2-7; D uncertain. Germline values: CDR1 SNHLY, CDR2 FYNNEI. V gave up 4 bases and J gave up 5 bases, with 6 bases separating them. This CDR3 contains 11 residues. The CDR3 bases are TGTGCCAGCAGTGGCCTCAACGAGCAGTACTTC. Protein product: CASSGLNEQYF.

The chain uses TRBV5-8 and TRBJ2-7; D may be TRBD2 (5 bases). The CDR3 spans 13 residues. Deletions cut 5 bases from V and 6 bases from J, with 15 bases between. The V gene's germline CDR1 is SGHTS and CDR2 YDEGEE. CDR3 region: CASRLAPLSEQYF. CDR3 DNA: TGTGCCAGCAGGCTAGCACCCCTCTCCGAGCAGTACTTC.

To note about this clone: Other nucleotide sequences from this sample produce the same CDR3. J is TRBJ2-2 and V is TRBV9; a weak D match, TRBD2 (6 bases). Germline V gives CDR1 SGDLS, CDR2 YYNGEE. This CDR3 contains 15 residues. V was pared by 0 bases and J by 1 base, with 7 bases between. The CDR3 coding sequence is TGTGCCAGCAGCGTAGGAGCGGGGAACACCGGGGAGCTGTTTTTT. Translating it yields CASSVGAGNTGELFF. Filled out from reference TRBV9 and TRBJ2-2, the complete variable domain reads DSGVTQTPKHLITATGQRVTLRCSPRSGDLSVYWYQQSLDQGLQFLIQYYNGEERAKGNILERFSAQQFPDLHSELNLSSLELGDSALYFCASSVGAGNTGELFFGEGSRLTVL.

As DNA, the CDR3 is TGTGCCAGCAGTTTCGACTACGAGCAGTACTTC. Translation gives CASSFDYEQYF. V gene TRBV5-6 combines with J gene TRBJ2-7, with D hard to call. Germline lookup yields CDR1 SGHDT and CDR2 YYEEEE. This CDR3 comprises 11 residues. The germline V and J ends were trimmed by 5 bases and 3 bases, with 6 bases remaining between them.